A single sample is the source of the 20 T cell receptor beta chains below, sequenced in a study of cytomegalovirus exposure and HLA in healthy donors (dated by TCRdb to 2016 to 2017). Library generation was performed with the immunoSEQ multiplex PCR assay. For the multiplex PCR, a mixture combining 60 forward primers for TCR Vbeta segments and 13 reverse primers for TCR Jbeta segments was used. Held by TCRdb, this immuneACCESS table contains in-frame sequences only and omits some clones. Under half of the omission traces to an unresolved V gene where checked; the cause of the rest is unknown. This sample comprises approximately 150,000 clones, 75% to 90% of them detected only once. The top ten clones comprise about 2% of the sample. The specimen was PBMCs. Source of these receptors: a human donor in good health.

The chain joins TRBV29-1 to TRBJ1-1; D ambiguous. Trimming stripped 3 bases from V and 1 base from J, with 9 bases between. Germline V gene data show CDR1 as SQVTM and CDR2 as ANQGSEA. The CDR3 has 13 residues. The CDR3 region has the DNA TGCAGCGTTGAGCAAGTCAGGAACACTGAAGCTTTCTTT. Its translation: CSVEQVRNTEAFF.

This chain joins TRBV13 and TRBJ2-1; 11 nucleotides align to TRBD2. Trimming at V came to 4 bases and at J to 8 bases, leaving 13 bases not matched to a gene. CDR3 length: 17 amino acids. Germline V lookup: CDR1 PRHDT, CDR2 FYEKMQ (reference sequence). The CDR3 here is CASSSPLVLAGVYEQFF. The CDR3 DNA reads as TGTGCCAGCAGCTCCCCATTAGTACTAGCGGGGGTATATGAGCAGTTCTTC.

Here the CDR3 DNA reads TGCGCCAGCAGCCAAGGGGGGGGTATCAGCCATGGCTACACCTTC. It translates to CASSQGGGISHGYTF. V usage is TRBV4-1 and J usage is TRBJ1-2; perhaps TRBD1 as D (5 bases). Trimming left V 1 base short and J 6 bases short, with 15 bases between. The germline V gene has CDR1 MGHRA and CDR2 YSYEKL. The CDR3 length is 15 residues.

This chain links TRBV7-9 with TRBJ1-4; D is ambiguous. The CDR3 covers 16 residues. The ends were cut back, 4 bases at V and 8 bases at J, with 20 bases in the middle. Germline-derived CDR1 and CDR2 are SEHNR and FQNEAQ (reference sequence). The CDR3 nucleotides read TGTGCCAGCAGCTCCCCGCCCGCAGGCGGGAAGGAAAAACTGTTTTTT. This gives the protein CASSSPPAGGKEKLFF.

The chain joins TRBV27 to TRBJ1-2; D perhaps matches TRBD1 (5 bases). The CDR3 consists of 13 residues. Between the trimmed V and J ends, which lost 3 bases and 2 bases, there was a span of 7 bases. CDR1 is MNHEY and CDR2 is SMNVEV in the germline V gene (reference sequence). CDR3 in amino acids: CASSFQGNYGYTF. Written as DNA, the CDR3 is TGTGCCAGCAGTTTCCAGGGAAACTATGGCTACACCTTC.

V gene TRBV9 combines with J gene TRBJ1-4; D may be TRBD1 (6 bases). The CDR3 is 15 residues long. V gave up 0 bases and J gave up 11 bases, with 17 bases separating them. The germline gives CDR1 SGDLS, CDR2 YYNGEE. In nucleotides, the CDR3 is TGTGCCAGCAGCGTAGACGGAGTGGACAGAGGCAAACTGTTTTTT. It yields the protein CASSVDGVDRGKLFF.

The rearrangement uses TRBV11-2 and TRBJ2-7; D call uncertain. V was pared by 5 bases and J by 1 base, with 9 bases between. The germline CDR1 and CDR2 sequences are SGHAT and FQNNGV. This CDR3 contains 13 residues. This CDR3 is CASSTSQSYEQYF. The CDR3 coding sequence is TGTGCCAGCAGCACCAGTCAGTCCTACGAGCAGTACTTC.

The gene calls are TRBV7-6 and TRBJ2-3; D gene uncertain. The CDR3 is 14 residues long. CDR1 and CDR2 (germline): SGHVS, FNYEAQ. With 5 bases removed from V and 0 bases from J, the gap between germline ends came to 9 bases. CDR3 sequence: CASSPGRSTDTQYF. The CDR3 nucleotides are TGTGCCAGCAGCCCGGGTCGAAGCACAGATACGCAGTATTTT.

The chain couples TRBV7-2 to TRBJ1-2; D call uncertain. The CDR3 sequence is 14 residues long. Trimming left V 1 base short and J 5 bases short, with 11 bases between. Looked up from germline, CDR1 is SGHTA and CDR2 is FQGNSA. CDR3 in amino acids: CASSLGAGEYGYTF. CDR3 DNA: TGTGCCAGCAGCTTAGGCGCAGGCGAATATGGCTACACCTTC.

The chain has TRBV13 and TRBJ1-2; 9 positions agree with TRBD1. The CDR3 runs 14 residues. The V segment lost 6 bases and the J segment 8 bases; nucleotides outside the gene matches: 10. The V gene's germline CDR1 is PRHDT and CDR2 FYEKMQ (reference sequence). Here the CDR3 DNA reads TGTGCCAGCAGTAGAAGACAGGGGGACTGGGGCTACACCTTC. Its translation is CASSRRQGDWGYTF.

This clone was seen just once. The rearrangement uses TRBV18 and TRBJ1-6; 7 nucleotides agree with TRBD1. The CDR3 totals 15 residues. V lost 5 bases, J lost 8 bases, and 9 bases stayed unmatched. Germline V lookup: CDR1 KGHSH, CDR2 LQKENI. The CDR3 sequence: CASSAHTGVDSPLHF. In DNA form, the CDR3 reads TGTGCCAGCTCAGCCCATACAGGGGTTGATTCACCCCTCCACTTT.

The rearrangement links TRBV6-5 to TRBJ1-2; D ambiguous. V lost 0 bases and J 3 bases, leaving 11 bases between the germline ends. This CDR3 comprises 15 residues. Germline V CDR1 and CDR2: MNHEY, SVGAGI. CDR3: CASSYSRGGDYGYTF. The CDR3 nucleotides are TGTGCCAGCAGTTACTCCCGCGGAGGAGACTATGGCTACACCTTC.

The rearrangement links TRBV5-1 to TRBJ2-3; 9 bases are shared with TRBD2. CDR3 size: 19 residues. The V segment lost 4 bases and the J segment 3 bases; nucleotides outside the gene matches: 18. Germline V gene sequence: CDR1 SGHRS, CDR2 YFSETQ. For the CDR3, the DNA is TGCGCCAGCAGCCGAACCGGACCGATAGCGGGGGCAGTGACAGATACGCAGTATTTT. Its protein is CASSRTGPIAGAVTDTQYF.

In DNA form, the CDR3 reads TGTGCCAGCAGTTGGGGAGTCAATCAGCCCCAGCATTTT. Amino acids: CASSWGVNQPQHF. The chain employs TRBV27 and TRBJ1-5; D uncertain. This CDR3 has 13 amino acids. CDR1 is MNHEY, CDR2 SMNVEV, per germline (reference sequence). V lost 4 bases and J lost 3, with 7 bases in between.

J is TRBJ1-1 and V is TRBV2; TRBD1 is a possible D gene (6 bases). Germline V CDR1 and CDR2: SNHLY, FYNNEI. The CDR3 consists of 14 residues. V was trimmed by 8 bases and J by 1 base, leaving 14 bases between them. In nucleotides, the CDR3 is TGTGCCAGCCATATTTCAGGGGCGAACACTGAAGCTTTCTTT. It translates to CASHISGANTEAFF.

The chain uses TRBV4-1 and TRBJ2-7; 7 bases are shared with TRBD1. Losses at the gene ends were 4 bases for V and 0 bases for J; bases not matched to a gene: 3. Germline V gene data show CDR1 as MGHRA and CDR2 as YSYEKL. CDR3 length: 14 residues. DNA for the CDR3: TGCGCCAGCAGCCCCGACAGGGTCTCCTACGAGCAGTACTTC. Translation gives CASSPDRVSYEQYF.

This clone was counted once. The V and J genes are TRBV6-5 and TRBJ2-2; possibly TRBD1 for D (6 bases). The CDR3 sequence is 16 residues long. V lost 4 bases and J 2 bases, leaving 14 bases between the germline ends. Looked up from germline, CDR1 is MNHEY and CDR2 is SVGAGI. Here the CDR3 DNA reads TGTGCCAGCAGTTTTAGGGACATGGTAAACACCGGGGAGCTGTTTTTT. Translated, it gives CASSFRDMVNTGELFF.

In its sample, this clone was seen once. The rearrangement joins TRBV28 to TRBJ1-3, with a tentative D call TRBD1 (5 bases). The CDR3 loop spans 12 amino acids. V was clipped by 10 bases and J by 3 bases, with 10 bases between them. Germline V gene lookup returns CDR1 MDHEN and CDR2 SYDVKM. In DNA, the CDR3 is TGTGCCACCCAGGGATATGGAAACACCATATATTTT. This gives the protein CATQGYGNTIYF.

The chain combines TRBV27 with TRBJ1-6, with D possibly TRBD1 on 6 matching bases. Germline lookup yields CDR1 MNHEY and CDR2 SMNVEV (reference sequence). The CDR3 runs 14 residues. V shed 5 bases and J shed 12 bases, with 17 bases lying between them. The CDR3 spells CASSDRQAAGPLHF. The CDR3 DNA reads TGTGCCAGCAGTGATCGACAGGCCGCAGGACCCCTCCACTTT.

The rearrangement joins TRBV6-1 to TRBJ1-5, with 11 bases matching TRBD1. CDR1 and CDR2 (germline): MNHNS, SASEGT. There are 15 residues in the CDR3. The trim removed 1 base at V and 6 bases at J, leaving 2 bases unmatched. The CDR3 DNA is TGTGCCAGCAGTGAAGGGACAGGGGGCACTCAGCCCCAGCATTTT. Translation gives CASSEGTGGTQPQHF.